A single sample is the source of the 20 T cell receptor beta chains below, sequenced in a study of T cell responses to AZD1222 COVID-19 vaccine. Assay: immunoSEQ multiplex PCR; the TCRdb copy retains only in-frame clones and omits some. The sample comprises about 120,000 clones, 86% of which are singletons, and 17% rests with the top ten. This material consisted of peripheral blood, taken 28 days after the second AZD1222 dose. The receptors shown here come from an adult who received the AZD1222 COVID-19 vaccine.

This clone was observed at least ten times. The chain recombines TRBV28 with TRBJ2-7, with 7 bases aligning to TRBD1. Germline loops: CDR1 MDHEN, CDR2 SYDVKM. The CDR3 extends over 14 amino acids. The junction had 8 bases not matched to a gene; V was cut back by 7 bases and J by 2 bases. The CDR3 here is CASTSGQAAYEQYF. The CDR3 coding sequence is TGTGCCAGCACCTCCGGACAGGCGGCCTACGAGCAGTACTTC.

The chain is built from TRBV2 and TRBJ2-7; TRBD1 agrees at 8 bases. The germline V gene has CDR1 SNHLY and CDR2 FYNNEI. The CDR3 runs to 10 residues. V gave up 10 bases and J gave up 6 bases; unmatched junction bases: 2. The CDR3 loop reads CATTGVEQYF. The CDR3 nucleotides read TGTGCCACGACAGGGGTCGAGCAGTACTTC.

The chain has TRBV9 and TRBJ1-1; 9 positions agree with TRBD1. CDR1 is SGDLS and CDR2 is YYNGEE in the germline V gene. The V and J ends lost 2 bases and 2 bases, in that order; junction bases with no gene match: 7. The CDR3 runs 16 residues. The CDR3 here is CASSVGRQGGNTEAFF. CDR3 nucleotides: TGTGCCAGCAGCGTTGGGAGACAGGGGGGAAACACTGAAGCTTTCTTT.

This rearrangement joins TRBV2 to TRBJ1-5, with a possible D match to TRBD1 (6 bases). With 5 bases removed from V and 4 bases from J, the gap between germline ends came to 12 bases. CDR1 is SNHLY and CDR2 is FYNNEI in the germline V gene. CDR3 length: 14 amino acids. This CDR3 is CASSPLGANQPQHF. In nucleotides, the CDR3 is TGTGCCAGCAGTCCATTGGGGGCAAATCAGCCCCAGCATTTT.

The V gene is TRBV16, the J gene TRBJ2-1, with 7 positions matching TRBD1. With 1 base clipped from V and 5 bases from J, the junction kept 2 bases outside the gene matches. Germline lookup yields CDR1 KGHSY and CDR2 FQNENV. The CDR3 has 14 residues. The CDR3 loop reads CASSQWGQNNEQFF. The DNA of the CDR3 is TGTGCCAGCAGCCAATGGGGACAGAACAATGAGCAGTTCTTC.

The CDR3 region is CASSSQGGWTFF. The DNA for the CDR3 is TGTGCCAGCAGCTCTCAGGGGGGTTGGACGTTCTTC. The chain combines TRBV7-9 with TRBJ2-1; D is perhaps TRBD1 (7 bases). The CDR3 consists of 12 residues. Deletions cut 4 bases from V and 15 bases from J, with 16 bases between. Germline V lookup: CDR1 SEHNR, CDR2 FQNEAQ (reference sequence).

The chain combines TRBV4-1 with TRBJ2-1; 11 bases align to TRBD1. In germline, CDR1 is MGHRA, CDR2 YSYEKL. Losses at the gene ends were 1 base for V and 8 bases for J; bases not matched to a gene: 7. The CDR3 is 16 residues long. In DNA, the CDR3 is TGCGCCAGCAGCCAAGCTCGGACAGGGGGCTCGGATGAGCAGTTCTTC. As protein: CASSQARTGGSDEQFF.

This clone was seen once. The J gene is TRBJ2-2, the V gene TRBV5-1; a weak D match, TRBD1 (5 bases). CDR1 SGHRS and CDR2 YFSETQ come from the germline V gene. The V end was cut by 0 bases, the J end by 5 bases, with 5 bases between. The length of the CDR3 is 13 residues. The CDR3 DNA sequence: TGCGCCAGCAGCTTGGGACAGACCGGGGAGCTGTTTTTT. This sequence encodes CASSLGQTGELFF.

CDR3 sequence: CAWAQGAGNTIYF. In nucleotides, the CDR3 is TGTGCCTGGGCTCAGGGCGCTGGAAACACCATATATTTT. The chain has TRBV30 and TRBJ1-3, with D perhaps TRBD1 (5 bases). Germline V CDR1 and CDR2: GTSNPN, SVGIG (reference sequence). The CDR3 loop spans 13 amino acids. Deletions cut 5 bases from V and 2 bases from J, with 10 bases between. Together with reference TRBV30 and TRBJ1-3, the CDR3 gives the full variable domain: SQTIHQWPATLVQPVGSPLSLECTVEGTSNPNLYWYRQAAGRGLQLLFYSVGIGQISSEVPQNLSASRPQDRQFILSSKKLLLSDSGFYLCAWAQGAGNTIYFGEGSWLTVV.

The rearrangement links TRBV6-2 or TRBV6-3 to TRBJ1-4; D gene uncertain. V lost 2 bases, J lost 6 bases, and 19 bases lay in between. Germline lookup yields CDR1 MNHEY and CDR2 SVGEGT. The CDR3 is 17 amino acids. In DNA, the CDR3 is TGTGCCAGCAGTTACACCCTCCTGGAGGACGCGGATGAAAAACTGTTTTTT. Translation: CASSYTLLEDADEKLFF.

The chain is built from TRBV9 and TRBJ2-1; TRBD2 is a possible D gene (5 bases). The CDR3 is made up of 16 amino acids. Germline V CDR1 and CDR2: SGDLS, YYNGEE. V was shortened by 0 bases and J by 10 bases, with 20 bases between the two germline ends. CDR3 DNA sequence: TGTGCCAGCAGCGTAGCTCTGAGTCCACCCGAGGGCGAGCAGTTCTTC. Translation: CASSVALSPPEGEQFF.

The genes are TRBV10-3 and TRBJ1-1; perhaps TRBD1 as D (6 bases). Trimming took off 6 bases at V and 1 base at J, with 18 bases between the two ends. Germline V gene data show CDR1 as ENHRY and CDR2 as SYGVKD. CDR3 size: 16 residues. The CDR3 is CAISKAREQGNTEAFF. CDR3 nucleotides: TGTGCCATCAGCAAGGCCCGGGAACAGGGGAACACTGAAGCTTTCTTT.

This clone was seen a handful of times. The chain uses TRBV27 and TRBJ1-6; TRBD1 might be the D (5 bases). The CDR3 spans 16 residues. Germline V lookup: CDR1 MNHEY, CDR2 SMNVEV (reference sequence). V was trimmed by 2 bases and J by 8 bases, leaving 16 bases between them. In DNA form, the CDR3 reads TGTGCCAGCAGTTTACTGACAGCCCTAAACGATTCACCCCTCCACTTT. The encoded protein is CASSLLTALNDSPLHF.

The chain has TRBV18 and TRBJ1-1; D call uncertain. CDR1 is KGHSH and CDR2 is LQKENI in the germline V gene. The CDR3 totals 12 residues. V shed 6 bases and J shed 7 bases, with 12 bases lying between them. The CDR3 bases are TGTGCCAGCTCCCAAGGACTATATGAAGCTTTCTTT. It is translated as CASSQGLYEAFF.

The rearrangement uses TRBV7-9 and TRBJ2-7, with 8 bases aligning to TRBD1. The CDR3 has 14 residues. Trimming at V came to 6 bases and at J to 6 bases, leaving 10 bases not matched to a gene. Per germline, CDR1 SEHNR and CDR2 FQNEAQ (reference sequence). CDR3 in DNA: TGTGCCAGCAGACCAGACAGGGGATACTCCGAGCAGTACTTC. Amino acids: CASRPDRGYSEQYF.

The V call is TRBV11-3, the J call TRBJ2-1; D ambiguous. This CDR3 comprises 18 residues. Germline assignment: CDR1 SGHNT and CDR2 YENEEA. V was pared by 5 bases and J by 0 bases, with 20 bases between. The CDR3: CASSANDPTRSSYNEQFF. CDR3 nucleotide sequence: TGTGCCAGCAGCGCAAATGACCCGACGAGGAGCTCCTACAATGAGCAGTTCTTC.

The V call is TRBV5-1, the J call TRBJ2-3; D unclear. Germline V gives CDR1 SGHRS, CDR2 YFSETQ. The CDR3 contains 17 residues. Trimming cost V 1 base and J 4 bases, with 19 bases left between them. The CDR3 nucleotides are TGCGCCAGCAGCTTGATAGGCAGAAAAGACTCGGCAGATACGCAGTATTTT. Translated, it gives CASSLIGRKDSADTQYF.

The genes are TRBV12-3 or TRBV12-4 and TRBJ2-2, with unresolved D. Trimming left V 3 bases short and J 8 bases short, with 7 bases between. The CDR3 has 12 residues. The CDR3 nucleotides are TGTGCCAGCAGTTTCGGTGGAGGGGAGCTGTTTTTT. Translated: CASSFGGGELFF.

This rearrangement joins TRBV5-1 to TRBJ2-1; D is tentatively TRBD1 or TRBD2 (5 bases each). Trimming cost V 3 bases and J 1 base, with 17 bases left between them. Per germline, CDR1 SGHRS and CDR2 YFSETQ. This CDR3 has 17 amino acids. CDR3 region: CASSWSGTLGSYNEQFF. CDR3 nucleotides: TGCGCCAGCAGCTGGTCCGGGACCCTGGGGTCCTACAATGAGCAGTTCTTC.

This sequence joins TRBV6-6 and TRBJ2-2; 11 positions agree with TRBD2. The CDR3 has 16 residues. Germline trimming cut 6 bases from V and 5 bases from J; bases unmatched to any gene: 8. The germline V gene has CDR1 MNHNY and CDR2 SVGAGI (reference sequence). DNA of the CDR3: TGTGCCAGCAGCCGAATTCTAGCGGGGGGTACCGGGGAGCTGTTTTTT. As protein: CASSRILAGGTGELFF.